Below are 20 T cell receptor beta chains sequenced from a single sample in a study of primary melanoma T cells and metastatic recurrence. Sequenced by immunoSEQ multiplex PCR; TCRdb stores in-frame clones only, minus some. The table has 1,500 to 2,000 clones, over 65% seen once. The sample was melanoma tumor tissue. The receptors derive from a human donor with melanoma.

This rearrangement joins TRBV11-3 to TRBJ2-6; D is perhaps TRBD2 (6 bases). Germline CDR1 reads SGHNT; CDR2 reads YENEEA. The CDR3 sequence is 17 residues long. V lost 3 bases and J lost 0, with 12 bases in between. The CDR3 DNA is TGTGCCAGCAGCTTGGACGGACTAAGCTCTGGGGCCAACGTCCTGACTTTC. It yields the protein CASSLDGLSSGANVLTF.

The gene calls are TRBV6-8 and TRBJ1-5; TRBD1 is a possible D gene (5 bases). With 7 bases removed from V and 2 bases from J, the gap between germline ends came to 12 bases. CDR1 and CDR2 from the germline V gene are MNHGY and SAAAGT. This CDR3 contains 14 residues. The CDR3 is CASNEGDGNQPQHF. The CDR3, as DNA: TGTGCCAGCAACGAAGGGGACGGCAATCAGCCCCAGCATTTT.

This clone was picked up one time. The V gene is TRBV6-8, the J gene TRBJ1-6; 7 bases agree with TRBD1. Germline V gene sequence: CDR1 MNHGY, CDR2 SAAAGT. V shed 10 bases and J 7 bases; nucleotides not matched to a gene: 13. The CDR3 is made up of 15 amino acids. The CDR3 loop is CAIKNTGERNSPLHF. The CDR3 bases are TGTGCCATCAAGAATACAGGGGAGCGAAATTCACCCCTCCACTTT.

The chain combines TRBV6-8 with TRBJ2-3; 7 positions match TRBD1. The germline CDR1 and CDR2 sequences are MNHGY and SAAAGT. The V segment lost 4 bases and the J segment 0 bases; nucleotides outside the gene matches: 4. The CDR3 sequence is 15 residues long. CDR3 coding DNA: TGTGCCAGCAGTTCCAGGGGGTCTAGCACAGATACGCAGTATTTT. As protein: CASSSRGSSTDTQYF.

This chain joins TRBV29-1 and TRBJ1-4, with TRBD1 matching over 10 bases. The V and J ends lost 2 bases and 7 bases, in that order; junction bases with no gene match: 4. The CDR3 runs 14 residues. Germline loops: CDR1 SQVTM, CDR2 ANQGSEA. The CDR3 loop is CSVERQGAGEKLFF. The CDR3 nucleotides read TGCAGCGTTGAACGACAGGGGGCTGGTGAAAAACTGTTTTTT.

V and J are TRBV30 and TRBJ1-1; a weak D match, TRBD1 (5 bases). The CDR3 covers 13 residues. The V end was cut by 1 base, the J end by 5 bases, with 11 bases between. From germline, CDR1 is GTSNPN and CDR2 SVGIG (reference sequence). CDR3 in DNA: TGTGCCTGGAGTGCCCAGGGAGGGACTGAAGCTTTCTTT. This encodes CAWSAQGGTEAFF.

The chain uses TRBV11-3 and TRBJ2-1; no clear D. The CDR3 consists of 15 residues. Trimming shortened V by 4 bases and J by 0 bases, and 10 bases separated the two germline ends. CDR1 SGHNT and CDR2 YENEEA come from the germline V gene. The CDR3: CASSYPGLSYNEQFF. CDR3 DNA: TGTGCCAGCAGCTACCCGGGTCTCTCCTACAATGAGCAGTTCTTC.

The chain carries TRBV6-8 and TRBJ1-3; D call uncertain. Looked up from germline, CDR1 is MNHGY and CDR2 is SAAAGT. Trimming removed 6 bases at V and 7 bases at J, with 19 bases between. This CDR3 contains 15 residues. Here the CDR3 reads CASSRSPELLNTIYF. The DNA of the CDR3 is TGTGCCAGCAGCCGATCCCCAGAGTTGTTGAACACCATATATTTT.

The V and J genes are TRBV23-1 and TRBJ2-5; a weak D match, TRBD1 (5 bases). TRBV23-1 is filed as an ORF, its function uncertain. CDR3 length: 13 amino acids. Trimming pared 6 bases from V and 5 bases from J, leaving 13 bases between. The CDR3 here is CASSLQGVETQYF. As DNA, the CDR3 is TGCGCCAGCAGCTTGCAGGGCGTTGAGACCCAGTACTTC.

This chain connects TRBV19 to TRBJ1-2; D uncertain. Trimming took 2 bases from V and 8 from J, leaving 18 bases between them. The CDR3 is 15 amino acids. Germline values: CDR1 LNHDA, CDR2 SQIVND (reference sequence). CDR3 bases: TGTGCCAGTAGTATACAAGTCCGGGAGGCCGGCGGCTACACCTTC. It translates to CASSIQVREAGGYTF. The complete variable domain, with remaining parts taken from reference TRBV19 and TRBJ1-2, reads DGGITQSPKYLFRKEGQNVTLSCEQNLNHDAMYWYRQDPGQGLRLIYYSQIVNDFQKGDIAEGYSVSREKKESFPLTVTSAQKNPTAFYLCASSIQVREAGGYTFGSGTRLTVV.

V is TRBV5-1 and J is TRBJ2-1; TRBD2 might be the D (6 bases). The ends were cut back, 0 bases at V and 0 bases at J, with 13 bases in the middle. The CDR3 contains 17 residues. The V gene's germline CDR1 is SGHRS and CDR2 YFSETQ. As DNA, the CDR3 is TGCGCCAGCAGCTTGGTAGGTGGGGGGAGCTCCTACAATGAGCAGTTCTTC. Translated: CASSLVGGGSSYNEQFF. The whole variable domain, remainder taken from reference TRBV5-1 and TRBJ2-1, is KAGVTQTPRYLIKTRGQQVTLSCSPISGHRSVSWYQQTPGQGLQFLFEYFSETQRNKGNFPGRFSGRQFSNSRSEMNVSTLELGDSALYLCASSLVGGGSSYNEQFFGPGTRLTVL.

The CDR3 protein is CANSRTGYTDTQYF. CDR3 coding DNA: TGTGCCAACTCCCGGACAGGGTACACAGATACGCAGTATTTT. V gene TRBV6-8 combines with J gene TRBJ2-3; TRBD1 agrees at 8 bases. The trim removed 10 bases at V and 2 bases at J, leaving 8 bases unmatched. Per the germline V gene, CDR1 is MNHGY and CDR2 is SAAAGT. CDR3 length: 14 residues.

The sample holds one count of this clone. This chain links TRBV19 with TRBJ2-1, with TRBD1 matching over 9 bases. With 5 bases clipped from V and 9 bases from J, the junction kept 11 bases outside the gene matches. The CDR3 length is 15 residues. CDR1 and CDR2 (germline): LNHDA, SQIVND (reference sequence). CDR3 loop: CASSVGTGIKVEQFF. The CDR3 bases are TGTGCCAGTAGTGTTGGGACAGGGATTAAGGTTGAGCAGTTCTTC. The full variable domain, rest sourced from reference TRBV19 and TRBJ2-1, is DGGITQSPKYLFRKEGQNVTLSCEQNLNHDAMYWYRQDPGQGLRLIYYSQIVNDFQKGDIAEGYSVSREKKESFPLTVTSAQKNPTAFYLCASSVGTGIKVEQFFGPGTRLTVL.

The rearrangement joins TRBV12-5 to TRBJ1-3; D unclear. CDR1 and CDR2 from the germline V gene are LGHNT and FRNRAP. This CDR3 has 13 amino acids. Trimming removed 6 bases at V and 0 bases at J, with 6 bases between. CDR3 sequence: CASGQASGNTIYF. CDR3 DNA sequence: TGTGCTAGTGGGCAGGCCTCTGGAAACACCATATATTTT. Based on the CDR3 plus reference TRBV12-5 and TRBJ1-3, the full variable domain is DARVTQTPRHKVTEMGQEVTMRCQPILGHNTVFWYRQTMMQGLELLAYFRNRAPLDDSGMPKDRFSAEMPDATLATLKIQPSEPRDSAVYFCASGQASGNTIYFGEGSWLTVV.

CDR3 coding DNA: TGTGCCAGCAGCCGAAACGGCGCGGGGGCAGGGGCCCTCCACTTT. Translating gives CASSRNGAGAGALHF. The V call is TRBV14, the J call TRBJ1-6; D might be TRBD1 (6 bases). Deletions cut 4 bases from V and 14 bases from J, with 21 bases between. The CDR3 loop spans 15 amino acids. Per the germline V gene, CDR1 is SGHDN and CDR2 is FVKESK. The whole variable domain, filled in from reference TRBV14 and TRBJ1-6, reads EAGVTQFPSHSVIEKGQTVTLRCDPISGHDNLYWYRRVMGKEIKFLLHFVKESKQDESGMPNNRFLAERTGGTYSTLKVQPAELEDSGVYFCASSRNGAGAGALHFGNGTRLTVT.

The chain is built from TRBV19 and TRBJ1-5, with D unclear. The CDR3 is made up of 13 amino acids. V dropped 7 bases and J dropped 3 bases, with 10 bases sitting between them. The germline CDR1 and CDR2 sequences are LNHDA and SQIVND (reference sequence). The CDR3: CASKYGDNQPQHF. Written as DNA, the CDR3 is TGTGCCAGTAAGTACGGGGACAATCAGCCCCAGCATTTT.

This chain uses TRBV6-8 with TRBJ1-2, with D maybe TRBD1 (5 bases). CDR1 is MNHGY, CDR2 SAAAGT, per germline. V dropped 8 bases and J dropped 6 bases, with 22 bases sitting between them. The CDR3 consists of 15 residues. CDR3: CASDGTASLRDGYTF. In DNA form, the CDR3 reads TGTGCCAGCGATGGGACCGCCTCATTAAGGGATGGCTACACCTTC.

J is TRBJ2-7 and V is TRBV19; perhaps D is TRBD1 or TRBD2 (5 bases each). The CDR3 is made up of 15 amino acids. V was pared by 3 bases and J by 5 bases, with 17 bases between. Germline values: CDR1 LNHDA, CDR2 SQIVND (reference sequence). The CDR3 here is CASSIRRRRDDEQYF. The CDR3 DNA reads TGTGCCAGTAGTATCCGACGGCGCAGGGACGACGAGCAGTACTTC.

The CDR3 is CAISNLGQGAYGYTF. The CDR3 DNA reads TGTGCCATCAGCAACCTTGGACAGGGGGCCTATGGCTACACCTTC. V is TRBV6-8 and J is TRBJ1-2; 11 bases match TRBD1. The CDR3 contains 15 residues. The V segment lost 10 bases and the J segment 4 bases; nucleotides outside the gene matches: 11. Germline V lookup: CDR1 MNHGY, CDR2 SAAAGT.

The V and J genes are TRBV7-6 and TRBJ2-3; TRBD1 matches at 7 bases. Germline trimming cut 5 bases from V and 4 bases from J; bases unmatched to any gene: 6. Germline V lookup: CDR1 SGHVS, CDR2 FNYEAQ. The CDR3 sequence is 14 residues long. DNA of the CDR3: TGTGCCAGCAGCCCCTTGACAGGGTCAGATACGCAGTATTTT. It yields the protein CASSPLTGSDTQYF.